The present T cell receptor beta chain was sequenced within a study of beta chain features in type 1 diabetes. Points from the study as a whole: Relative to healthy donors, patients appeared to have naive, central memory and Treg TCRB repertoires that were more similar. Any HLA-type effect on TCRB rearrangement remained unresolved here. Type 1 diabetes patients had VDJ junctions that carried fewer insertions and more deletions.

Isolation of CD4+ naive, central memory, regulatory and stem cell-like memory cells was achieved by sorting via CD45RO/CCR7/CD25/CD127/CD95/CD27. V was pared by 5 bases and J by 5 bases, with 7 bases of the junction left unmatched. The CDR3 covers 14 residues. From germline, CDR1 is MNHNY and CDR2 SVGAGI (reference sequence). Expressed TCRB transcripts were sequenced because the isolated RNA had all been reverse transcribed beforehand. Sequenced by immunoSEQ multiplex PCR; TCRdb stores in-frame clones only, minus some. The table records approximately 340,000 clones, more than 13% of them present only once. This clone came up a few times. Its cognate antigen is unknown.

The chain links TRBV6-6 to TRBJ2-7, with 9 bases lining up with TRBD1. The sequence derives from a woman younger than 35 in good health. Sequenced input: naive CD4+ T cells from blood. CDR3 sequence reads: CASSPGQGDHEQYF. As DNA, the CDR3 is TGTGCCAGCAGTCCGGGACAGGGTGACCACGAGCAGTACTTC.